The clone carrying this T cell receptor beta chain has a single count. What it recognizes is unknown. This same CDR3 is encoded by further DNA sequences in the sample. Germline CDR1 and CDR2: SGHRS and YFSETQ. The CDR3 totals 15 residues. V dropped 0 bases and J dropped 5 bases, with 14 bases sitting between them. Documented time point: week 35, safety follow-up. The study gave 300 ug of mutant IDH1 20-mer peptide per vaccine dose, with topical imiquimod. Patients in the study were vaccinated eight times, receiving shots in weeks 1, 3, 5, 7, 11, 15, 19 and 23. There were new WHO grade 3 or 4 astrocytomas in the donors, and these were IDH1-mutant and ATRX-lost. This record comes from a study of a mutant IDH1 vaccine in newly diagnosed glioma. Study-wide background: Therapy received beforehand was radiotherapy, temozolomide, or both, with most patients given both.

TCRdb's copy holds only in-frame clones and misses some; the assay was immunoSEQ multiplex PCR. The sample lists about 48,000 clones; 70% to 85% were seen once. Study observations and caveats: The occurrence of vaccine-induced immune responses was seen in 80% to 95% of patients.

Sequenced material: PBMCs, taken from a glioma patient whose treatment included an IDH1 peptide vaccine. The chain has TRBV5-1 and TRBJ2-5; D is possibly TRBD1 (6 bases). The source of this sequence is a man aged 40-50 years with glioma. CDR3: CASSLGPGVGETQYF. In DNA, the CDR3 is TGCGCCAGCAGCTTGGGACCAGGGGTCGGGGAGACCCAGTACTTC.